This T cell receptor beta chain is from a study of cytomegalovirus exposure and HLA in healthy donors. The length of the CDR3 is 16 residues. V was clipped by 2 bases and J by 4 bases; unmatched bases: 10. In germline, CDR1 is MGHDK, CDR2 SYGVNS. Concerning this clone itself: Its cognate antigen is unknown.

PCR used 60 Vbeta primers and 13 Jbeta primers. Using immunoSEQ multiplex PCR, the repertoire was profiled, and TCRdb retains in-frame clones only, with some absent. The data hold 120,000 or so clones, with around 73% observed a single time. General study results and limits: For most subjects, TCR beta sequences were reported to predict HLA-A and HLA-B alleles with accuracy.

The chain links TRBV25-1 to TRBJ1-2, with 7 bases matching TRBD1. Sequenced input: PBMCs. The receptor comes from a man aged 25 to 40 in good health and CMV-seropositive. DNA for the CDR3: TGTGCCAGCAGTGAACGTAGAGGGGGCGCGAGCTATGGCTACACCTTC. Translation: CASSERRGGASYGYTF.